The clone carrying this T cell receptor (beta chain) has a handful of counts. Its antigen is undetermined. In the ViraFEST assay, antigen-specific CD4+ clonotypes were identified by expansion after peptide-pool stimulation. CD4+ T cells were isolated after roughly nine days of culture. Two-dose vaccination with either BNT162b2 or mRNA-1273 was given to the participants. None of these healthy vaccinees had been infected with SARS-CoV-2 before vaccination. On both days 3 and 7, half of the culture medium was replaced with IL-2 medium. The data originate from a study of vaccination effects on CD4 cells after COVID-19. Whole-study results and caveats: Clones arising from infection and from vaccination showed marked clonal contraction late after vaccination.

Sequenced by immunoSEQ multiplex PCR; TCRdb stores in-frame clones only, minus some. The sample carries tens of thousands of clones, more than 60% recorded once. Trimming stripped 5 bases from V and 0 bases from J, with 23 bases between. The CDR3 is 19 amino acids. Germline V gene lookup returns CDR1 KGHSH and CDR2 LQKENI. The receptor was isolated from a human donor who received a COVID-19 vaccine. Here the sequenced sample was CD4+ T cells from PBMCs cultured with HCoV-OC43 spike peptides, taken after COVID-19 vaccination. Subset described: HCoV-OC43 spike overlapping peptide pool stimulation. The chain employs TRBV18 and TRBJ1-3; D is possibly TRBD1 (5 bases). CDR3 DNA: TGTGCCAGCTCATTACTCGAAGGGGCAGGGATGAGCTCTGGAAACACCATATATTTT. Residues: CASSLLEGAGMSSGNTIYF.